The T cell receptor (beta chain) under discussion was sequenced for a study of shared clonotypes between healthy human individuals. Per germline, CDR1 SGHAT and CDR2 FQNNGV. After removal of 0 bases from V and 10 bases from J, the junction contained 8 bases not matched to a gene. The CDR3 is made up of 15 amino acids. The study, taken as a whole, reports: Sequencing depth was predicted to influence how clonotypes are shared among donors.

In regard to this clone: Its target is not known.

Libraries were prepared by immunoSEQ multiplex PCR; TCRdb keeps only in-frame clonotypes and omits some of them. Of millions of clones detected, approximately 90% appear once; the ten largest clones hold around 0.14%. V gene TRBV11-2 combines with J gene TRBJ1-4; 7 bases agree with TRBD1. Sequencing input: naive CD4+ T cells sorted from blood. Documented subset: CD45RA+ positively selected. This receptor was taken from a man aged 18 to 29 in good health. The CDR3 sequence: CASSLEGGPGGKLFF. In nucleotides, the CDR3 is TGTGCCAGCAGCTTAGAAGGGGGCCCTGGGGGAAAACTGTTTTTT.